This passage covers 6 T cell receptor beta chains from one sample sequenced in a study of blood T cell repertoires in COVID-19. Sequencing was performed with immunoSEQ multiplex PCR; in TCRdb, only in-frame clones are kept and a portion is missing. The table shows about 200,000 clones, with more than 70% occurring only once. The sample taken for sequencing was peripheral blood. These receptors originate from a man in his forties with active or convalescent COVID-19.

The chain couples TRBV15 to TRBJ1-4; TRBD1 agrees at 7 bases. The germline CDR1 and CDR2 sequences are LNHNV and YYDKDF (reference sequence). The CDR3 is 19 amino acids. V was clipped by 0 bases and J by 6 bases; unmatched bases: 16. CDR3: CATSRDRYRGFGADEKLFF. The DNA for the CDR3 is TGTGCCACCAGCAGAGATCGTTACAGGGGTTTTGGTGCAGATGAAAAACTGTTTTTT.

The sample holds many counts of this clone. The rearrangement joins TRBV28 to TRBJ2-7; 7 bases are a match to TRBD1. This CDR3 is built from 14 residues. V was clipped by 7 bases and J by 5 bases; unmatched bases: 11. Germline-derived CDR1 and CDR2 are MDHEN and SYDVKM. CDR3 coding DNA: TGTGCCAGCATCCCCGTAGGGGGCAAGGACGAGCAGTACTTC. Protein: CASIPVGGKDEQYF.

This chain joins TRBV28 and TRBJ2-7; 8 nucleotides line up with TRBD1. The length of the CDR3 is 14 residues. Germline CDR1 reads MDHEN; CDR2 reads SYDVKM. The J segment lost 3 bases and the V segment lost 5 bases, leaving 6 bases of the junction unmatched. The CDR3 here is CASSIRGPSYEQYF. CDR3 coding DNA: TGTGCCAGCAGTATCAGGGGGCCTAGCTACGAGCAGTACTTC.

This chain links TRBV9 with TRBJ1-1; D remains unclear. From germline, CDR1 is SGDLS and CDR2 YYNGEE. CDR3 length: 15 amino acids. Trimming took off 0 bases at V and 3 bases at J, with 12 bases between the two ends. In DNA, the CDR3 is TGTGCCAGCAGCGTAGGGTTAACCGAGCACACTGAAGCTTTCTTT. It codes for CASSVGLTEHTEAFF.

The CDR3 DNA follows: TGTGCCACCAGTGATTTGCAGGGCAGCGGGGGTAAACAAGAGACCCAGTACTTC. Its protein is CATSDLQGSGGKQETQYF. The chain carries TRBV24-1 and TRBJ2-5; TRBD2 matches at 8 bases. CDR1 is KGHDR and CDR2 is SFDVKD in the germline V gene. The CDR3 has 18 residues. Trimming cost V 0 bases and J 2 bases; bases outside gene matches: 10.

This clone was counted a single time. The CDR3 coding sequence is TGTGCCACCCAGCCAGGGGTCACACCCGGGGAGCTGTTTTTT. Translating it yields CATQPGVTPGELFF. The chain joins TRBV19 to TRBJ2-2, with TRBD1 as a possible D gene (6 bases). CDR3 length equals 14 residues. Per the germline V gene, CDR1 is LNHDA and CDR2 is SQIVND (reference sequence). Trimming left V 10 bases short and J 6 bases short, with 18 bases between.